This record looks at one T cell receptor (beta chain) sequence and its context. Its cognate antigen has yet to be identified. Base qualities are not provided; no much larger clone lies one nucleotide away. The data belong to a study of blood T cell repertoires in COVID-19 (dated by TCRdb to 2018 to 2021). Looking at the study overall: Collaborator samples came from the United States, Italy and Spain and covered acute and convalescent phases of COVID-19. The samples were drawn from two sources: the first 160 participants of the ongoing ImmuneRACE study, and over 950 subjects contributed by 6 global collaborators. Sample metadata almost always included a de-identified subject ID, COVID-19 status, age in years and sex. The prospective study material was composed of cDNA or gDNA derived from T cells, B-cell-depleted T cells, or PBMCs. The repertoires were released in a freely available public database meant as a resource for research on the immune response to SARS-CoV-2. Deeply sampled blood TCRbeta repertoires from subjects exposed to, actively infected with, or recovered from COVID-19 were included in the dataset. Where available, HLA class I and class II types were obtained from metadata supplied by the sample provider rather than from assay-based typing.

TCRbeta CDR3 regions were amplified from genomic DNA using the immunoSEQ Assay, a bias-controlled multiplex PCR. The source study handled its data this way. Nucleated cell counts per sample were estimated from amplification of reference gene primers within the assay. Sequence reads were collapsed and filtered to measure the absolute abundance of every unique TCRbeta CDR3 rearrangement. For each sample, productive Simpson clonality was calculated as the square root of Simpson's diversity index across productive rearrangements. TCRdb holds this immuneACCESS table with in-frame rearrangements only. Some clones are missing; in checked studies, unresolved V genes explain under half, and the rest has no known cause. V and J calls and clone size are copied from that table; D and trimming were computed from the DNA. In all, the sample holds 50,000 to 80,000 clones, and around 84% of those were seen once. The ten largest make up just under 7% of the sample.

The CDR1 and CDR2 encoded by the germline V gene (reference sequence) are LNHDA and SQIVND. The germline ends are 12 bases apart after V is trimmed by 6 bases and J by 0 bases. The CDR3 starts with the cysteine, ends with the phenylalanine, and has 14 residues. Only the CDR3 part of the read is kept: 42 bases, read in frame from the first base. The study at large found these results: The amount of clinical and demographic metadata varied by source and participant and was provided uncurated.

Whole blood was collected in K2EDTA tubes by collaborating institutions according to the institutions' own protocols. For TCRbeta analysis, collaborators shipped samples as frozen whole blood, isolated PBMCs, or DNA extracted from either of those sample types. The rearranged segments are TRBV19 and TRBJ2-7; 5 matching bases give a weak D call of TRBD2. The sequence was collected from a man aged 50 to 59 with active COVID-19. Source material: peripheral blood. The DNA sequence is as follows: TGTGCCAGTAGGGGAGACACGAACTCCTACGAGCAGTACTTC. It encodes CASRGDTNSYEQYF.